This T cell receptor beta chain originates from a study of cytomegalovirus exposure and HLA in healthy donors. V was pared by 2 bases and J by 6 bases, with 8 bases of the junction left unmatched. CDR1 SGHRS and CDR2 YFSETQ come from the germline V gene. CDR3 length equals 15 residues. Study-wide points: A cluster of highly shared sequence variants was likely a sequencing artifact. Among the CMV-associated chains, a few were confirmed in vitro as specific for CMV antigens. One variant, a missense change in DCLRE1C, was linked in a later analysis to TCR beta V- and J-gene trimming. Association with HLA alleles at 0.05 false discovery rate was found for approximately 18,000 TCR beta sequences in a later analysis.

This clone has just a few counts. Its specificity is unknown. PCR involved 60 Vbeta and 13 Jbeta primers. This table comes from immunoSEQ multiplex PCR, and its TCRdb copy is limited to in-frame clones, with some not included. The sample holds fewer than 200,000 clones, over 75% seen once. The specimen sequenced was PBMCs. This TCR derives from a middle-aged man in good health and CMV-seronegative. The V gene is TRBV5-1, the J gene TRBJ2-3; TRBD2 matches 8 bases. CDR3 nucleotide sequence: TGCGCCAGCAGCTTACGCGGACTAGCAGGCGATACGCAGTATTTT. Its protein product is CASSLRGLAGDTQYF.